Listed below are T cell receptor beta chains from one sample, sequenced in a study of T-cell memory formation after mild COVID-19. MiXCR, applied by TCRdb to the 5' RACE reads, yields one record per CDR3 protein. The table records roughly 450,000 distinct CDR3 sequences, 15% to 20% of them present only once. The sequenced sample was PBMCs or a T cell subset sorted from them (not recorded which). The receptors here all came from an adult woman who had mild COVID-19 (a few samples of this study predate the infection). Cell type and time point are not known. Both conserved end residues are trimmed from each CDR3.

J,V,CDR3
TRBJ2-1,TRBV9,ASSVGTSAYNEQF
TRBJ2-5,TRBV7-2,ASSLATDHLIPQETQY
TRBJ2-7,TRBV21-1,ASSKSLRDRVPRCPSYEQY
TRBJ1-2,TRBV6-5,ASSSGAGAGGYT
TRBJ2-1,TRBV27,ASSLAGANHNEQF
TRBJ2-1,TRBV5-5,ASSPLGGGAEQF
TRBJ2-4,TRBV20-1,SARDTTGLGKNIQY
TRBJ2-3,TRBV5-1,ATKGGSGGDTQY
TRBJ1-3,TRBV4-2,ASSHRDSPSGNTIY
TRBJ1-5,TRBV29-1,SVAGGADQPQH
TRBJ1-1,TRBV15,ATREVSVETEAF
TRBJ2-2,TRBV12-3/TRBV12-4,ASSFLSIAGANTGELF
TRBJ2-3,TRBV6-4,ASAKTSGTSTDTQY
TRBJ2-7,TRBV5-1,ASQPGTGAYEQY
TRBJ1-1,TRBV5-1,ASTGSGATTEAF
TRBJ2-7,TRBV7-8,ASSRGRESLRNEQY
TRBJ1-3,TRBV7-2,ASRLGVGSGNTIY
TRBJ2-3,TRBV24-1,ATSVPAGTTQY
TRBJ2-3,TRBV18,ASSPAGRDTQY
TRBJ1-1,TRBV2,ASKFEQFEGTEAF
TRBJ2-1,TRBV11-2,ASSLDGWAGWAYNEQF
TRBJ2-5,TRBV25-1,ASSANPGTGETQY
TRBJ2-5,TRBV7-3,ASSPTGERETQY
TRBJ2-7,TRBV15,ATGVAGVPYEQY
TRBJ1-5,TRBV12-3/TRBV12-4,ASFLTGGNQPQH
TRBJ1-1,TRBV12-3/TRBV12-4,ASSPGRGGDTEAF
TRBJ2-7,TRBV7-9,ASSLSLADAYEQY
TRBJ1-2,TRBV12-3/TRBV12-4,ASSLGTGDGYT
TRBJ2-2,TRBV20-1,SARKGPADTGELF
TRBJ2-2,TRBV5-1,ASKSPGQGSGELF
TRBJ2-1,TRBV4-2,ASSQDLGFSYNEQF
TRBJ2-7,TRBV7-2,ASSLAPDYSTYEQY
TRBJ2-3,TRBV5-1,ASSKSVAARTDTQY
TRBJ2-7,TRBV9,ASSVTQGTTYEQY
TRBJ2-2,TRBV24-1,ATRGLGPTGELF
TRBJ1-5,TRBV20-1,SARERGIYSNQPQH
TRBJ2-7,TRBV5-1,ASSRDRGRGAYEQY
TRBJ2-5,TRBV11-2,ASSLDLASGISETQY
TRBJ1-4,TRBV7-2,ASSSVGPVRRKLF
TRBJ2-5,TRBV6-2/TRBV6-3,ASSVPEGGQETQY
TRBJ2-1,TRBV18,ASSPPNSVVRLSYNEQF
TRBJ2-1,TRBV20-1,SANPRVSSYNEQF
TRBJ2-5,TRBV3-1,ASSQGALAGGILTQY
TRBJ2-3,TRBV7-7,ASSFHPSVAGNTDTQY
TRBJ2-3,TRBV5-1,ASSLEGQTDTQY
TRBJ1-2,TRBV7-2,ASSPGWGPNYGYT